The 31 T cell receptor beta chains below all came from one sample that was sequenced in a study of radiation and T cells in renal cell carcinoma. The time point denotes: blood 2 weeks post-SBRT. Treatment: 15 Gy SBRT to primary tumor, nephrectomy 4 weeks later. Clones were read by immunoSEQ multiplex PCR, and TCRdb kept only the in-frame ones, dropping some. The table includes about 150,000 clones, around 90% detected once. Sequencing was performed on blood, taken from a patient whose treatment included radiotherapy and nephrectomy. All receptors derive from a woman in her fifties or sixties with renal cell carcinoma.

The V and J genes are TRBV19 and TRBJ2-1; 7 bases fit TRBD2. Germline loops: CDR1 LNHDA, CDR2 SQIVND (reference sequence). The CDR3 totals 16 residues. V dropped 6 bases and J dropped 4; count of bases not matched to a gene: 12. The CDR3 loop is CASRDPGRGAYNEQFF. The CDR3 DNA is TGTGCCAGTAGGGATCCTGGGAGGGGCGCATACAATGAGCAGTTCTTC.

This sequence joins TRBV11-2 and TRBJ2-7; D assignment may be TRBD1 or TRBD2 (5 bases each). Deletions cut 1 base from V and 3 bases from J, with 19 bases between. The CDR3 is 17 residues long. Per germline, CDR1 SGHAT and CDR2 FQNNGV. The CDR3 loop is CASSLGRGVWGNYEQYF. Here the CDR3 DNA reads TGTGCCAGCAGCTTAGGAAGAGGGGTTTGGGGTAACTACGAGCAGTACTTC.

V gene TRBV19 combines with J gene TRBJ1-6; 8 positions match TRBD1. This CDR3 has 17 residues. J lost 0 bases, V lost 5 bases, and 6 bases had no gene match. The germline CDR1 and CDR2 sequences are LNHDA and SQIVND (reference sequence). CDR3 DNA sequence: TGTGCCAGTAGTGACGACAGGGGCAGCTCCTATAATTCACCCCTCCACTTT. This translates into CASSDDRGSSYNSPLHF.

This chain joins TRBV7-2 and TRBJ1-6; D call uncertain. CDR1 and CDR2 (germline): SGHTA, FQGNSA. Trimming took 5 bases from V and 10 from J, leaving 9 bases between them. The CDR3 consists of 12 residues. Here the CDR3 reads CASSSSESPLHF. The DNA of the CDR3 is TGTGCCAGCAGCAGCAGCGAATCACCCCTCCACTTT.

The chain employs TRBV7-9 and TRBJ1-1; 7 nucleotides match TRBD1. This CDR3 contains 15 residues. The V and J ends lost 1 base and 0 bases, in that order; junction bases with no gene match: 2. CDR1 SEHNR and CDR2 FQNEAQ come from the germline V gene (reference sequence). The DNA of the CDR3 is TGTGCCAGCAGCTTAGTAAGGGGGCTGAACACTGAAGCTTTCTTT. This sequence encodes CASSLVRGLNTEAFF.

This clone was detected only once. The genes are TRBV21-1 and TRBJ1-1. TRBV21-1 is described as a pseudogene. The CDR3 is made up of 16 amino acids. This CDR3 is CASKGGETGNGAEAFF. For the CDR3, the DNA is TGTGCCAGCAAGGGGGGGGAGACAGGGAACGGAGCTGAAGCTTTCTTT.

V and J are TRBV10-1 and TRBJ2-3; D possibly corresponds to TRBD2 (5 bases). The germline CDR1 and CDR2 sequences are WNHNN and SYGVQD (reference sequence). This CDR3 spans 15 amino acids. With 2 bases removed from V and 2 bases from J, the gap between germline ends came to 11 bases. The CDR3 DNA reads TGCGCCAGCAGTGAGGGCGGGCCCACCACAGATACGCAGTATTTT. Amino acid sequence: CASSEGGPTTDTQYF.

This chain joins TRBV7-6 and TRBJ2-1; D call uncertain. V lost 3 bases, J lost 2 bases, and 8 bases lay in between. Germline assignment: CDR1 SGHVS and CDR2 FNYEAQ. The CDR3 is 14 residues long. The CDR3: CASSFGETYNEQFF. The CDR3 DNA sequence: TGTGCCAGCAGCTTCGGCGAGACCTACAATGAGCAGTTCTTC.

V gene TRBV7-3 combines with J gene TRBJ1-1, with D perhaps TRBD1 (6 bases). CDR3 length: 13 residues. The germline V gene has CDR1 SGHTA and CDR2 FQGTGA. Trimming pared 8 bases from V and 3 bases from J, leaving 13 bases between. This CDR3 reads CASGSQGDTEAFF. CDR3 bases: TGTGCCAGCGGATCACAGGGAGACACTGAAGCTTTCTTT.

The chain combines TRBV6-5 with TRBJ1-2, with D possibly TRBD1 on 6 matching bases. The CDR3 spans 15 residues. Trimming removed 4 bases from V and 3 bases from J, with 15 bases in between. Germline values: CDR1 MNHEY, CDR2 SVGAGI. The chain's CDR3 is CASSSPSGGHYGYTF. CDR3 DNA: TGTGCCAGCAGTTCCCCTTCCGGGGGCCACTATGGCTACACCTTC.

V is TRBV4-3 and J is TRBJ2-2, with TRBD2 matching 9 bases. CDR3 size: 16 residues. Germline trimming cut 1 base from V and 5 bases from J; bases unmatched to any gene: 5. The V gene's germline CDR1 is LGHNA and CDR2 YSLEER. The CDR3 region is CASSQVLAGTTGELFF. DNA of the CDR3: TGCGCCAGCAGCCAAGTCCTAGCGGGGACGACCGGGGAGCTGTTTTTT.

The chain carries TRBV4-3 and TRBJ2-5; TRBD2 aligns across 8 bases. The germline V gene has CDR1 LGHNA and CDR2 YSLEER. V shed 4 bases and J 4 bases; nucleotides not matched to a gene: 8. The CDR3 has 15 residues. CDR3 region: CASSRTTSVLETQYF. CDR3 bases: TGCGCCAGCAGCCGAACGACTAGCGTCTTAGAGACCCAGTACTTC.

The V call is TRBV19, the J call TRBJ1-1; 7 bases align to TRBD1. J lost 0 bases, V lost 6 bases, and 16 bases had no gene match. There are 18 residues in the CDR3. Germline CDR1 reads LNHDA; CDR2 reads SQIVND (reference sequence). CDR3 DNA sequence: TGTGCCAGTAGGGGCCCTGGGTTGGGCAGGGGGTTGAACACTGAAGCTTTCTTT. This translates into CASRGPGLGRGLNTEAFF.

The gene calls are TRBV6-6 and TRBJ2-5; 8 nucleotides match TRBD2. Germline V lookup: CDR1 MNHNY, CDR2 SVGAGI (reference sequence). This CDR3 comprises 15 residues. V lost 6 bases to trimming and J lost 5 bases; unmatched junction nucleotides: 11. For the CDR3, the DNA is TGTGCCAGCAGCCCCCCGGGACTAGTGCAGGAGACCCAGTACTTC. Residues: CASSPPGLVQETQYF.

This chain connects TRBV4-1 to TRBJ2-7, with 9 bases lining up with TRBD1. This CDR3 is built from 15 residues. The trim removed 3 bases at V and 3 bases at J, leaving 6 bases unmatched. CDR1 MGHRA and CDR2 YSYEKL come from the germline V gene. Written as DNA, the CDR3 is TGCGCCAGCAGCCAGGGACAGGGAATTGGCTACGAGCAGTACTTC. This codes for CASSQGQGIGYEQYF.

In this sample, this clone turned up a few times. V is TRBV6-1 and J is TRBJ1-6, with 7 bases fitting TRBD1. Germline assignment: CDR1 MNHNS and CDR2 SASEGT. This CDR3 contains 16 residues. Trimming cost V 4 bases and J 4 bases; bases outside gene matches: 7. In nucleotides, the CDR3 is TGTGCCAGCAGTGTACAGGGGCAACGATATAATTCACCCCTCCACTTT. Translated, it gives CASSVQGQRYNSPLHF.

Here the CDR3 DNA reads TGTGCCAGCAGCACGGTGGCGGGGTATAATTCACCCCTCCACTTT. This gives the protein CASSTVAGYNSPLHF. The chain links TRBV5-4 to TRBJ1-6; D is undetermined. Trimming took 4 bases from V and 4 from J, leaving 12 bases between them. Germline assignment: CDR1 SGHNT and CDR2 YYREEE (reference sequence). The CDR3 runs 15 residues.

This chain joins TRBV19 and TRBJ1-5, with D tentatively TRBD1 (6 bases). CDR1 and CDR2 (germline): LNHDA, SQIVND (reference sequence). The CDR3 runs to 17 residues. The ends were cut back, 6 bases at V and 0 bases at J, with 18 bases in the middle. This CDR3 is CASSWGITGNSNQPQHF. The DNA for the CDR3 is TGTGCCAGTAGCTGGGGGATTACAGGGAATAGCAATCAGCCCCAGCATTTT.

A single count supports this clone. The chain recombines TRBV10-3 with TRBJ1-2; 7 bases agree with TRBD1. Germline CDR1 is ENHRY and CDR2 is SYGVKD. V was pared by 0 bases and J by 2 bases, with 0 bases of the junction left unmatched. The CDR3 runs 14 residues. The CDR3, as DNA: TGTGCCATCAGTGAGTCGGGACAGAACTATGGCTACACCTTC. It is translated as CAISESGQNYGYTF.

This chain connects TRBV5-1 to TRBJ2-3; D perhaps matches TRBD2 (6 bases). The V end was cut by 3 bases, the J end by 3 bases, with 11 bases between. The CDR3 is 14 residues long. CDR1 is SGHRS and CDR2 is YFSETQ in the germline V gene. The CDR3 spells CASSSTTSTDTQYF. DNA for the CDR3: TGCGCCAGCAGCTCTACGACTAGTACAGATACGCAGTATTTT.

This clone has more than one count but fewer than ten. V is TRBV6-5 and J is TRBJ2-7; possibly TRBD1 for D (6 bases). V was cut by 2 bases and J by 3 bases, with 8 bases left in between. The CDR3 extends over 13 amino acids. Germline V gene lookup returns CDR1 MNHEY and CDR2 SVGAGI. In DNA, the CDR3 is TGTGCCAGCAGTTACGTGACAGGCTACGAGCAGTACTTC. It translates to CASSYVTGYEQYF.

This clone was detected once. The CDR3 DNA reads TGTGCCAGCAGCTACAGGACAGGGGATTACTATGGCTACACCTTC. As protein: CASSYRTGDYYGYTF. The gene calls are TRBV7-8 and TRBJ1-2; 9 bases fit TRBD1. The length of the CDR3 is 15 residues. The germline V gene has CDR1 SGHVS and CDR2 FQNEAQ. V lost 4 bases to trimming and J lost 3 bases; unmatched junction nucleotides: 6. The whole variable domain, remainder taken from reference TRBV7-8 and TRBJ1-2, is GAGVSQSPRYKVAKRGQDVALRCDPISGHVSLFWYQQALGQGPEFLTYFQNEAQLDKSGLPSDRFFAERPEGSVSTLKIQRTQQEDSAVYLCASSYRTGDYYGYTFGSGTRLTVV.

The rearrangement joins TRBV5-5 to TRBJ1-5, with D unresolved. Germline lookup yields CDR1 SGHKS and CDR2 YYEKEE (reference sequence). The CDR3 spans 13 residues. The germline V and J ends were trimmed by 4 bases and 4 bases, with 9 bases remaining between them. CDR3 amino acids: CASSARLNQPQHF. As DNA, the CDR3 is TGTGCCAGCAGCGCCCGTTTGAATCAGCCCCAGCATTTT.

The gene calls are TRBV6-5 and TRBJ1-6; 7 bases match TRBD1. The germline CDR1 and CDR2 sequences are MNHEY and SVGAGI. The CDR3 consists of 14 residues. With V trimmed by 7 bases and J by 7 bases, 7 bases remained unmatched. DNA for the CDR3: TGTGCCAGCACCCAGGGCAGGGGGAATTCACCCCTCCACTTT. Protein product: CASTQGRGNSPLHF.

The chain links TRBV4-3 to TRBJ1-4, with a weak D call TRBD1 (5 bases). The CDR3 has 15 residues. The V gene lost 1 base and the J gene lost 7 bases, with 13 bases spanning the gap. Germline values: CDR1 LGHNA, CDR2 YSLEER. The CDR3 loop is CASSQVAGIGEKLFF. Here the CDR3 DNA reads TGCGCCAGCAGCCAAGTAGCAGGGATAGGTGAAAAACTGTTTTTT.

The rearrangement uses TRBV30 and TRBJ2-3; perhaps TRBD2 as D (6 bases). Germline V lookup: CDR1 GTSNPN, CDR2 SVGIG (reference sequence). This CDR3 has 17 residues. Trimming took 4 bases from V and 0 from J, leaving 20 bases between them. CDR3 bases: TGTGCCTGGATATCAGACGGGGGATATCGTAGCACAGATACGCAGTATTTT. Its protein product is CAWISDGGYRSTDTQYF.

The chain is built from TRBV5-4 and TRBJ1-5; D remains ambiguous. The length of the CDR3 is 13 residues. Germline values: CDR1 SGHNT, CDR2 YYREEE (reference sequence). Trimming cost V 5 bases and J 5 bases, with 11 bases left between them. CDR3 bases: TGTGCCAGCAGTACGGACGGTGATCAGCCCCAGCATTTT. Its translation is CASSTDGDQPQHF.

The rearrangement joins TRBV19 to TRBJ1-2, with 7 bases fitting TRBD1. With 7 bases clipped from V and 4 bases from J, the junction kept 6 bases outside the gene matches. Germline CDR1 and CDR2: LNHDA and SQIVND (reference sequence). CDR3 length: 13 amino acids. CDR3 region: CASTSTGTYGYTF. The CDR3 DNA sequence: TGTGCCAGTACCTCGACAGGGACCTATGGCTACACCTTC.

The chain carries TRBV7-2 and TRBJ2-5; D might be TRBD1 (6 bases). The CDR3 totals 13 residues. V lost 5 bases and J lost 4, with 11 bases in between. The germline gives CDR1 SGHTA, CDR2 FQGNSA. The CDR3 sequence is CASSKGQLETQYF. The DNA of the CDR3 is TGTGCCAGCAGCAAAGGACAGTTAGAGACCCAGTACTTC.

The genes are TRBV15 and TRBJ1-5; no reliable D call. This CDR3 has 14 amino acids. Germline assignment: CDR1 LNHNV and CDR2 YYDKDF (reference sequence). The V end was cut by 0 bases, the J end by 9 bases, with 12 bases between. The CDR3 is CATSRDGIGSPQHF. CDR3 nucleotide sequence: TGTGCCACCAGCAGAGATGGGATCGGTTCGCCCCAGCATTTT.

This rearrangement joins TRBV5-1 to TRBJ2-2; TRBD1 is a possible D gene (6 bases). The V end was cut by 4 bases, the J end by 1 base, with 14 bases between. CDR3 size: 16 residues. Per the germline V gene, CDR1 is SGHRS and CDR2 is YFSETQ. Written as DNA, the CDR3 is TGCGCCAGCAGCGTAACAGGGAATATGAACACCGGGGAGCTGTTTTTT. Translated: CASSVTGNMNTGELFF.